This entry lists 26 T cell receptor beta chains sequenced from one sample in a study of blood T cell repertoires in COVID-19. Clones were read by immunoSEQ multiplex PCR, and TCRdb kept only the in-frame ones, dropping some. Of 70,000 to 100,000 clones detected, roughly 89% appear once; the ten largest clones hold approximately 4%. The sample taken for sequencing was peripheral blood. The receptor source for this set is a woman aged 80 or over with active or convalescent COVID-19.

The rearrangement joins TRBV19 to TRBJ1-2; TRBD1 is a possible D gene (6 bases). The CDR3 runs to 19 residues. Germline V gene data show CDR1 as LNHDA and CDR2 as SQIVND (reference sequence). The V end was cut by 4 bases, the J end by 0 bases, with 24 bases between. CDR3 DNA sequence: TGTGCCAGTAGTAGCCCTCGGGGGGGGCCCGGAGCGCCTAACTATGGCTACACCTTC. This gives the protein CASSSPRGGPGAPNYGYTF.

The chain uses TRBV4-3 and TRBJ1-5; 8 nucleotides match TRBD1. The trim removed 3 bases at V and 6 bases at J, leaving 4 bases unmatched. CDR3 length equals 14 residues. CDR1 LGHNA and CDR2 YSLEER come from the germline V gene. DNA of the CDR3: TGCGCCAGCAGCCAGACAGGGGTTACTCAGCCCCAGCATTTT. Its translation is CASSQTGVTQPQHF.

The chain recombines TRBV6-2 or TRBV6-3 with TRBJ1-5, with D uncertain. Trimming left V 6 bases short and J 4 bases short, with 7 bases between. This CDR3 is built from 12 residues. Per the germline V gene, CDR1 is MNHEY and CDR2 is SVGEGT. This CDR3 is CASSNPNQPQHF. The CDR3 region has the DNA TGTGCCAGCAGCAATCCAAATCAGCCCCAGCATTTT.

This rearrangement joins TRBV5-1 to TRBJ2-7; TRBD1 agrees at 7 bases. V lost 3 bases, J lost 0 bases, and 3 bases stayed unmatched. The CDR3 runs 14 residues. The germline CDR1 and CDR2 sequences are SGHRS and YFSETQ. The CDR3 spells CASSWTGFSYEQYF. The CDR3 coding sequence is TGCGCCAGCAGCTGGACAGGTTTCTCCTACGAGCAGTACTTC.

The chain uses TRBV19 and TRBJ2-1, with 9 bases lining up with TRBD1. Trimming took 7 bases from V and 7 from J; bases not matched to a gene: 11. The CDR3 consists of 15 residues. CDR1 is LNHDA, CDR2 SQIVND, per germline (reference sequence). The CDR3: CASIDRGQGRNEQFF. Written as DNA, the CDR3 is TGTGCCAGTATCGACCGGGGACAGGGAAGGAATGAGCAGTTCTTC. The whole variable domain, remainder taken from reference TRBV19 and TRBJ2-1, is DGGITQSPKYLFRKEGQNVTLSCEQNLNHDAMYWYRQDPGQGLRLIYYSQIVNDFQKGDIAEGYSVSREKKESFPLTVTSAQKNPTAFYLCASIDRGQGRNEQFFGPGTRLTVL.

In nucleotides, the CDR3 is TGTGCCAGCAGTTCCCTATCAGGGGGCTTAGGCAATCAGCCCCAGCATTTT. This translates into CASSSLSGGLGNQPQHF. This chain links TRBV28 with TRBJ1-5; TRBD1 matches at 8 bases. The CDR3 covers 17 residues. J was trimmed by 2 bases and V by 4 bases; bases with no gene match: 10. From germline, CDR1 is MDHEN and CDR2 SYDVKM.

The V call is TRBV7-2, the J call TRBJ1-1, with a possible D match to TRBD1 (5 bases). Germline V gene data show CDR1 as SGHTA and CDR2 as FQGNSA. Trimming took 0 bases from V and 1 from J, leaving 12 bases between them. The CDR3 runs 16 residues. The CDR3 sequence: CASSLAPEGRNTEAFF. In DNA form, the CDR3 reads TGTGCCAGCAGCTTAGCGCCGGAGGGGCGGAACACTGAAGCTTTCTTT. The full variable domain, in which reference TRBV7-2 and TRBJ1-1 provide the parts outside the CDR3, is GAGVSQSPSNKVTEKGKDVELRCDPISGHTALYWYRQSLGQGLEFLIYFQGNSAPDKSGLPSDRFSAERTGGSVSTLTIQRTQQEDSAVYLCASSLAPEGRNTEAFFGQGTRLTVV.

The CDR3 region is CASSLEGLVAGDHSGNTIYF. The CDR3 nucleotides read TGTGCCAGCAGCTTAGAAGGTCTGGTGGCAGGGGATCACTCTGGAAACACCATATATTTT. The chain recombines TRBV11-2 with TRBJ1-3, with a weak D call TRBD1 (6 bases). In germline, CDR1 is SGHAT, CDR2 FQNNGV. The CDR3 covers 20 residues. V dropped 0 bases and J dropped 0 bases, with 21 bases sitting between them.

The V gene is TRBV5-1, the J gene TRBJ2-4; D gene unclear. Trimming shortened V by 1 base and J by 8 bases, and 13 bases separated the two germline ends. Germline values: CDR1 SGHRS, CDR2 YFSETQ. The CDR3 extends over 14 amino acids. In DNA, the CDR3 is TGCGCCAGCAGCTTGCGTCCGGGTATGGACATTCAGTACTTC. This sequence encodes CASSLRPGMDIQYF.

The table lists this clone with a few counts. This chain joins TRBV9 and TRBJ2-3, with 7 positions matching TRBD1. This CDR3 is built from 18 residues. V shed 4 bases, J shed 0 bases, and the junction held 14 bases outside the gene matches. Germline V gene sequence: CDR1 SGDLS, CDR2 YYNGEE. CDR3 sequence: CASSSPKTGTASTDTQYF. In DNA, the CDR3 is TGTGCCAGCAGCTCCCCTAAAACAGGGACAGCAAGCACAGATACGCAGTATTTT.

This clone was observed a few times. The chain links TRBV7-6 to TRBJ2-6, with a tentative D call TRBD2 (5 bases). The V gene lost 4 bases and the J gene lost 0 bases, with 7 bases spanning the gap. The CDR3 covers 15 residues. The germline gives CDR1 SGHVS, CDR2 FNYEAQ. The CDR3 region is CASSYGGSGANVLTF. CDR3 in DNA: TGTGCCAGCAGCTATGGAGGCTCTGGGGCCAACGTCCTGACTTTC.

The CDR3 reads CASSLSRGLAGSYEQYF. DNA of the CDR3: TGTGCCAGCAGCTTATCCCGGGGACTAGCAGGTTCCTACGAGCAGTACTTC. This rearrangement joins TRBV7-2 to TRBJ2-7, with 9 bases lining up with TRBD2. V shed 2 bases and J 1 base; nucleotides not matched to a gene: 9. Germline V CDR1 and CDR2: SGHTA, FQGNSA. The CDR3 has 17 residues.

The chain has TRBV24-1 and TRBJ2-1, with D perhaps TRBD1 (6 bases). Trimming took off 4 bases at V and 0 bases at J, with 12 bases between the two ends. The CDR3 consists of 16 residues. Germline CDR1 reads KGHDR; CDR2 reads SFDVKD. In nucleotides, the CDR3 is TGTGCCACCAGTGAGAAGAAGGGGGTCTCCTACAATGAGCAGTTCTTC. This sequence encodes CATSEKKGVSYNEQFF.

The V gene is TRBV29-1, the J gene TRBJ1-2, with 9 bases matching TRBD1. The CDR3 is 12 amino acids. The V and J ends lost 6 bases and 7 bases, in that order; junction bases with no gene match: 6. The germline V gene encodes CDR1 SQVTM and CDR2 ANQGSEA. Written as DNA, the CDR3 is TGCAGCGTGGGGGGACAGGGAATTGGCTACACCTTC. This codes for CSVGGQGIGYTF.

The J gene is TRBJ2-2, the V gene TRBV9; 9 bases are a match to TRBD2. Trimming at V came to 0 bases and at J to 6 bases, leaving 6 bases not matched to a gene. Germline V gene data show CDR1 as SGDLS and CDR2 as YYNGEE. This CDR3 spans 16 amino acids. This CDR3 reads CASSVGSSGISGELFF. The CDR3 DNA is TGTGCCAGCAGCGTAGGGTCTAGCGGGATATCCGGGGAGCTGTTTTTT.

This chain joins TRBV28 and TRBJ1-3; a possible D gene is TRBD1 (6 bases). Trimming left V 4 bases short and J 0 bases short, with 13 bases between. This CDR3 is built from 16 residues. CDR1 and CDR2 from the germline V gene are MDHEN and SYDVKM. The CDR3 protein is CASSSPTGASGNTIYF. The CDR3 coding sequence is TGTGCCAGCAGTTCCCCGACAGGCGCCTCTGGAAACACCATATATTTT.

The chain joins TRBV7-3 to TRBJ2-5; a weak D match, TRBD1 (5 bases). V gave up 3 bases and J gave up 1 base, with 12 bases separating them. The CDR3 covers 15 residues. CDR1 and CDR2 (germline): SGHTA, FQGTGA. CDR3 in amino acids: CASSFQGGAQETQYF. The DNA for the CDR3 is TGTGCCAGCAGCTTTCAAGGTGGGGCCCAAGAGACCCAGTACTTC.

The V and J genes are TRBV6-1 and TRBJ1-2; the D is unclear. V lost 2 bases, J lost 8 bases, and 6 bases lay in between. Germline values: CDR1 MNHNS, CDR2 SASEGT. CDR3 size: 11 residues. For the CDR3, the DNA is TGTGCCAGCAGTGAATTAAGCGGCTACACCTTC. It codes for CASSELSGYTF.

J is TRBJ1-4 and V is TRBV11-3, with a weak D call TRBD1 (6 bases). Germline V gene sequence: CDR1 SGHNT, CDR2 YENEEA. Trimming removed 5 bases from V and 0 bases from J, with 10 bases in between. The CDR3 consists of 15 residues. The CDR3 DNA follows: TGTGCCAGCAGCCGGACAGTTGCAACTAATGAAAAACTGTTTTTT. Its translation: CASSRTVATNEKLFF.

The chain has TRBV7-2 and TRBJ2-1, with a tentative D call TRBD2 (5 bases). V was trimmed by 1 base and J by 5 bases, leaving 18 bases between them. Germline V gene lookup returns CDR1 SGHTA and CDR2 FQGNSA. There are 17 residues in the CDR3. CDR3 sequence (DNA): TGTGCCAGCAGCTTAGGTGGTGGGAGCCTAATTCACAATGAGCAGTTCTTC. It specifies CASSLGGGSLIHNEQFF.

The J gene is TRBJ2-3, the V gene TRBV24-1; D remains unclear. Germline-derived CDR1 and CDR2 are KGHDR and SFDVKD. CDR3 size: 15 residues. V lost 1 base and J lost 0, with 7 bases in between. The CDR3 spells CATSDFRTSTDTQYF. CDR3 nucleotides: TGTGCCACCAGTGATTTTAGAACTAGCACAGATACGCAGTATTTT.

The CDR3, as DNA: TGTGCCAGCAGTTTGGGACTAGCGGTCATGAATGAGCAGTTCTTC. Protein sequence: CASSLGLAVMNEQFF. The chain recombines TRBV6-5 with TRBJ2-1; 11 bases fit TRBD2. The CDR3 has 15 residues. The V segment lost 4 bases and the J segment 7 bases; nucleotides outside the gene matches: 6. Germline loops: CDR1 MNHEY, CDR2 SVGAGI.

CDR3: CAIRGQGSNTEAFF. The CDR3 DNA follows: TGTGCCATCAGGGGGCAGGGTAGCAACACTGAAGCTTTCTTT. The genes are TRBV10-3 and TRBJ1-1, with TRBD1 as a possible D gene (5 bases). Trimming stripped 6 bases from V and 2 bases from J, with 13 bases between. Germline lookup yields CDR1 ENHRY and CDR2 SYGVKD. This CDR3 region has 14 residues.

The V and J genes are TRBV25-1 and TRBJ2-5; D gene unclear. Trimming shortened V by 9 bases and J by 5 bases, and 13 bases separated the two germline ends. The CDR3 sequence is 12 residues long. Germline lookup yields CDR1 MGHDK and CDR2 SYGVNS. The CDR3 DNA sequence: TGTGCCAGTACGGGTGGTAGGGAGACCCAGTACTTC. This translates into CASTGGRETQYF.

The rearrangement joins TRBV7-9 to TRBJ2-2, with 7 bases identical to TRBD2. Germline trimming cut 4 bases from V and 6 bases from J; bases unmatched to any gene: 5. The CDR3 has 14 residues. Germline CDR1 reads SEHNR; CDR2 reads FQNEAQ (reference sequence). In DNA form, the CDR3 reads TGTGCCAGCAGCTATACTAGCGTCTCCGGGGAGCTGTTTTTT. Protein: CASSYTSVSGELFF.

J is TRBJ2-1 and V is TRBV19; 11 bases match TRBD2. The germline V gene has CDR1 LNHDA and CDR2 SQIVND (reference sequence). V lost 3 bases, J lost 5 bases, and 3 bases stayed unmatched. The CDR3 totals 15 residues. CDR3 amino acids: CASSIGTSGHNEQFF. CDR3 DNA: TGTGCCAGTAGTATTGGGACTAGCGGCCACAATGAGCAGTTCTTC. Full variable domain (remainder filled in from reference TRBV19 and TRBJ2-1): DGGITQSPKYLFRKEGQNVTLSCEQNLNHDAMYWYRQDPGQGLRLIYYSQIVNDFQKGDIAEGYSVSREKKESFPLTVTSAQKNPTAFYLCASSIGTSGHNEQFFGPGTRLTVL.